Following are 32 T cell receptor beta chains from one sample sequenced in a study of control samples from healthy donors and cancer patients. Profiling relied on immunoSEQ multiplex PCR, and the TCRdb table lists in-frame clones only, not all of them. In the table there are 40,000 to 50,000 clones, approximately 87% of which are singletons. The sequenced material came from blood. These receptors came from a man aged 55 to 69 in good health.

This chain links TRBV29-1 with TRBJ1-2; TRBD1 aligns across 7 bases. V dropped 6 bases and J dropped 2; count of bases not matched to a gene: 6. This CDR3 comprises 13 residues. Germline CDR1 is SQVTM and CDR2 is ANQGSEA. This CDR3 is CSVDREDNYGYTF. In nucleotides, the CDR3 is TGCAGCGTCGACAGGGAAGACAACTATGGCTACACCTTC.

V usage is TRBV9 and J usage is TRBJ2-3; TRBD2 agrees at 15 bases. Germline V CDR1 and CDR2: SGDLS, YYNGEE. Germline trimming cut 0 bases from V and 11 bases from J; bases unmatched to any gene: 4. The CDR3 length is 15 residues. The CDR3: CASSVESGLAGGQYF. CDR3 coding DNA: TGTGCCAGCAGCGTAGAGTCGGGACTAGCGGGAGGGCAGTATTTT.

The V and J genes are TRBV7-2 and TRBJ1-2; no firm D call. This CDR3 comprises 14 residues. Per the germline V gene, CDR1 is SGHTA and CDR2 is FQGNSA. Trimming took 1 base from V and 4 from J, leaving 10 bases between them. CDR3 loop: CASSLGANSYGYTF. The DNA for the CDR3 is TGTGCCAGCAGCTTAGGGGCGAATTCCTATGGCTACACCTTC.

The chain has TRBV27 and TRBJ1-4; possibly TRBD1 for D (5 bases). Trimming took 6 bases from V and 10 from J, leaving 9 bases between them. The CDR3 sequence is 11 residues long. CDR1 is MNHEY and CDR2 is SMNVEV in the germline V gene (reference sequence). The DNA for the CDR3 is TGTGCCAGCAGCTGGGACGGAAAACTGTTTTTT. Its translation: CASSWDGKLFF.

This chain links TRBV24-1 with TRBJ2-1; D is unclear. Germline CDR1 is KGHDR and CDR2 is SFDVKD. Trimming pared 1 base from V and 0 bases from J, leaving 9 bases between. The CDR3 runs to 16 residues. The CDR3 DNA reads TGTGCCACCAGTGATTTTGGCCAGAGCTCCTACAATGAGCAGTTCTTC. This gives the protein CATSDFGQSSYNEQFF.

This chain links TRBV5-1 with TRBJ1-3; TRBD1 might be the D (5 bases). CDR1 and CDR2 (germline): SGHRS, YFSETQ. This CDR3 is built from 14 residues. The V end was cut by 4 bases, the J end by 2 bases, with 10 bases between. The CDR3 coding sequence is TGCGCCAGCAGCCCCCAGGGAACTGGAAACACCATATATTTT. It is translated as CASSPQGTGNTIYF.

The gene calls are TRBV12-3 or TRBV12-4 and TRBJ2-7, with TRBD1 matching over 8 bases. The ends lost 5 bases at V and 4 bases at J; junction bases unmatched: 1. This CDR3 spans 12 amino acids. The CDR3 protein is CASSRQGYEQYF. The DNA of the CDR3 is TGTGCCAGCAGTCGACAGGGGTACGAGCAGTACTTC.

The sample holds a few counts of this clone. The genes are TRBV19 and TRBJ1-1; unclear D gene. Trimming took off 3 bases at V and 0 bases at J, with 23 bases between the two ends. CDR3 length equals 19 residues. Germline CDR1 and CDR2: LNHDA and SQIVND (reference sequence). CDR3 bases: TGTGCCAGTAGTATGGGCCGATTCGGACCCGGCGGCATGAACACTGAAGCTTTCTTT. This codes for CASSMGRFGPGGMNTEAFF.

This clone was observed a single time. The chain carries TRBV2 and TRBJ1-1; 9 nucleotides match TRBD1. This CDR3 spans 14 amino acids. Losses at the gene ends were 5 bases for V and 0 bases for J; bases not matched to a gene: 1. The germline V gene has CDR1 SNHLY and CDR2 FYNNEI. CDR3 sequence (DNA): TGTGCCAGCAGTTGGGACAGGGTGAACACTGAAGCTTTCTTT. The encoded protein is CASSWDRVNTEAFF.

The V gene is TRBV5-6, the J gene TRBJ1-5; TRBD1 matches 7 bases. The CDR3 has 15 amino acids. In germline, CDR1 is SGHDT, CDR2 YYEEEE. V lost 4 bases and J lost 3; bases outside the gene matches: 7. The CDR3 DNA is TGTGCCAGCAGCCGAAGGGGACAGCTCAATCAGCCCCAGCATTTT. Its translation: CASSRRGQLNQPQHF.

The CDR3: CASSLRTGDTGELFF. The CDR3 DNA follows: TGTGCCAGCAGCCTGAGGACAGGGGACACCGGGGAGCTGTTTTTT. The chain recombines TRBV7-8 with TRBJ2-2; 9 bases agree with TRBD1. CDR3 length: 15 amino acids. Germline V gene sequence: CDR1 SGHVS, CDR2 FQNEAQ. The junction had 4 bases not matched to a gene; V was cut back by 5 bases and J by 3 bases.

This sequence joins TRBV4-1 and TRBJ1-3; no clear D gene. Per germline, CDR1 MGHRA and CDR2 YSYEKL. This CDR3 spans 15 amino acids. The V and J ends lost 0 bases and 0 bases respectively, with 6 bases between them. The CDR3 sequence: CASSQDRASGNTIYF. The CDR3 DNA follows: TGCGCCAGCAGCCAAGATCGAGCCTCTGGAAACACCATATATTTT.

This chain joins TRBV6-5 and TRBJ2-3; 9 bases are shared with TRBD1. V shed 2 bases and J 4 bases; nucleotides not matched to a gene: 4. This CDR3 region has 15 residues. CDR1 is MNHEY and CDR2 is SVGAGI in the germline V gene. The CDR3 reads CASSYGGQGADTQYF. In nucleotides, the CDR3 is TGTGCCAGCAGTTACGGGGGACAGGGCGCAGATACGCAGTATTTT.

The chain combines TRBV20-1 with TRBJ2-5; no firm D call. V lost 5 bases to trimming and J lost 5 bases, with 6 bases between them. The CDR3 covers 10 residues. CDR1 is DFQATT, CDR2 SNEGSKA, per germline (reference sequence). The DNA for the CDR3 is TGCAGTGCTGCCCACGAGACCCAGTACTTC. It yields the protein CSAAHETQYF.

V and J are TRBV9 and TRBJ2-2; 8 nucleotides match TRBD2. Trimming took 4 bases from V and 2 from J; bases not matched to a gene: 7. The CDR3 contains 16 residues. CDR1 SGDLS and CDR2 YYNGEE come from the germline V gene. The CDR3 spells CASSPGTRLNTGELFF. The CDR3 bases are TGTGCCAGCAGCCCAGGGACTAGACTAAACACCGGGGAGCTGTTTTTT.

The chain combines TRBV2 with TRBJ2-1; 7 nucleotides align to TRBD2. The V and J ends lost 6 bases and 0 bases, in that order; junction bases with no gene match: 8. This CDR3 is built from 16 residues. CDR1 is SNHLY, CDR2 FYNNEI, per germline. CDR3 sequence: CASRVAGSSSYNEQFF. In nucleotides, the CDR3 is TGTGCCAGCAGGGTAGCGGGCTCGAGCTCCTACAATGAGCAGTTCTTC.

The chain uses TRBV19 and TRBJ1-1; the D is unclear. This CDR3 contains 13 residues. V was trimmed by 2 bases and J by 5 bases, leaving 9 bases between them. Germline lookup yields CDR1 LNHDA and CDR2 SQIVND (reference sequence). The CDR3: CASSIREPTEAFF. DNA for the CDR3: TGTGCCAGTAGTATACGAGAACCAACTGAAGCTTTCTTT.

The V gene is TRBV10-3, the J gene TRBJ1-1; D may be TRBD1 (6 bases). The germline V gene encodes CDR1 ENHRY and CDR2 SYGVKD. V lost 2 bases and J 1 base, leaving 8 bases between the germline ends. The CDR3 runs to 14 residues. CDR3 nucleotides: TGTGCCATCAGTGAGAGAGGGGGGAACACTGAAGCTTTCTTT. It codes for CAISERGGNTEAFF.

The V call is TRBV6-2 or TRBV6-3, the J call TRBJ1-5, with a possible D match to TRBD1 (6 bases). CDR1 MNHEY and CDR2 SVGEGT come from the germline V gene. The CDR3 sequence is 15 residues long. V dropped 5 bases and J dropped 3 bases, with 14 bases sitting between them. The chain's CDR3 is CASSNRVPVNQPQHF. CDR3 sequence (DNA): TGTGCCAGCAGTAACAGGGTCCCCGTCAATCAGCCCCAGCATTTT.

The chain carries TRBV24-1 and TRBJ2-3; 9 nucleotides align to TRBD2. Trimming cost V 3 bases and J 2 bases; bases outside gene matches: 5. The CDR3 runs to 16 residues. From germline, CDR1 is KGHDR and CDR2 SFDVKD. The CDR3 DNA sequence: TGTGCCACCAGTGATCCCCGACTAGCGGTCACAGATACGCAGTATTTT. It encodes CATSDPRLAVTDTQYF.

V gene TRBV7-9 combines with J gene TRBJ1-2; D is unresolved. CDR1 is SEHNR and CDR2 is FQNEAQ in the germline V gene (reference sequence). The CDR3 loop spans 13 amino acids. Trimming removed 1 base at V and 4 bases at J, with 7 bases between. Here the CDR3 reads CASSLEPTYGYTF. Here the CDR3 DNA reads TGTGCCAGCAGCTTAGAGCCTACCTATGGCTACACCTTC.

The chain has TRBV30 and TRBJ2-1; D remains unclear. V was shortened by 2 bases and J by 4 bases, with 6 bases between the two germline ends. Germline assignment: CDR1 GTSNPN and CDR2 SVGIG (reference sequence). This CDR3 region has 12 residues. CDR3 in DNA: TGTGCCTGGAGTCCATTTTACAATGAGCAGTTCTTC. Translation gives CAWSPFYNEQFF.

V is TRBV11-2 and J is TRBJ2-3; D assignment may be TRBD1 or TRBD2 (6 bases each). Trimming cost V 2 bases and J 0 bases, with 9 bases left between them. CDR1 and CDR2 from the germline V gene are SGHAT and FQNNGV. The CDR3 extends over 15 amino acids. CDR3 DNA sequence: TGTGCCAGCAGCTTAAGGGGGGACAGCACAGATACGCAGTATTTT. Translating it yields CASSLRGDSTDTQYF.

The V and J genes are TRBV4-1 and TRBJ2-5, with 9 bases lining up with TRBD2. J was trimmed by 3 bases and V by 0 bases; bases with no gene match: 8. There are 17 residues in the CDR3. CDR1 and CDR2 from the germline V gene are MGHRA and YSYEKL. CDR3 amino acids: CASSQESAGGREETQYF. As DNA, the CDR3 is TGCGCCAGCAGCCAAGAGTCGGCGGGAGGGCGGGAAGAGACCCAGTACTTC.

In its sample, this clone ranks as medium-sized. The chain has TRBV30 and TRBJ1-3; D is possibly TRBD1 (5 bases). The CDR3 is 15 residues long. In germline, CDR1 is GTSNPN, CDR2 SVGIG (reference sequence). Trimming took off 1 base at V and 1 base at J, with 11 bases between the two ends. CDR3 bases: TGTGCCTGGAGTGGGGGGACTTTATCTGGAAACACCATATATTTT. Encoded protein: CAWSGGTLSGNTIYF.

This rearrangement joins TRBV29-1 to TRBJ2-5, with 8 bases lining up with TRBD1. Germline CDR1 reads SQVTM; CDR2 reads ANQGSEA. The CDR3 runs 15 residues. V shed 2 bases and J 2 bases; nucleotides not matched to a gene: 7. For the CDR3, the DNA is TGCAGCGTTGAAATATCCGGGACAGGACAAGAGACCCAGTACTTC. Its protein is CSVEISGTGQETQYF.

The gene calls are TRBV28 and TRBJ1-2, with D unclear. Germline V CDR1 and CDR2: MDHEN, SYDVKM. V lost 1 base and J lost 4, with 19 bases in between. The CDR3 runs 17 residues. The CDR3 here is CASSLSHRGGSSYGYTF. CDR3 nucleotides: TGTGCCAGCAGTTTATCACATCGGGGAGGGTCGAGCTATGGCTACACCTTC.

This chain links TRBV7-9 with TRBJ1-5; D is ambiguous. The germline V gene has CDR1 SEHNR and CDR2 FQNEAQ (reference sequence). This CDR3 is built from 12 residues. V was trimmed by 5 bases and J by 7 bases, leaving 9 bases between them. CDR3 sequence: CASSRDDQPQHF. The DNA of the CDR3 is TGTGCCAGCAGCCGTGATGACCAGCCCCAGCATTTT.

This chain connects TRBV2 to TRBJ2-1, with TRBD2 identical over 8 bases. Trimming took 7 bases from V and 6 from J; bases not matched to a gene: 8. This CDR3 comprises 14 residues. CDR1 SNHLY and CDR2 FYNNEI come from the germline V gene. Written as DNA, the CDR3 is TGTGCCAGCATAAAGCGACGGGAGGGCAATGAGCAGTTCTTC. This sequence encodes CASIKRREGNEQFF. The full variable domain, completed using reference TRBV2 and TRBJ2-1, is EPEVTQTPSHQVTQMGQEVILRCVPISNHLYFYWYRQILGQKVEFLVSFYNNEISEKSEIFDDQFSVERPDGSNFTLKIRSTKLEDSAMYFCASIKRREGNEQFFGPGTRLTVL.

The J gene is TRBJ1-3, the V gene TRBV7-9, with 8 nucleotides matching TRBD1. This CDR3 is 17 amino acids long. CDR1 and CDR2 from the germline V gene are SEHNR and FQNEAQ (reference sequence). With 5 bases clipped from V and 4 bases from J, the junction kept 13 bases outside the gene matches. As DNA, the CDR3 is TGTGCCAGCAGCCCAAGCGGGCAGGGGGCCTCGGGAAACACCATATATTTT. This gives the protein CASSPSGQGASGNTIYF.

The V call is TRBV7-6, the J call TRBJ1-4, with D unclear. With 4 bases removed from V and 3 bases from J, the gap between germline ends came to 3 bases. Per germline, CDR1 SGHVS and CDR2 FNYEAQ. The CDR3 is 12 amino acids. As DNA, the CDR3 is TGTGCCAGCAGCTCTTCTAATGAAAAACTGTTTTTT. It is translated as CASSSSNEKLFF. The full variable domain, its missing parts supplied by reference TRBV7-6 and TRBJ1-4, is GAGVSQSPRYKVTKRGQDVALRCDPISGHVSLYWYRQALGQGPEFLTYFNYEAQQDKSGLPNDRFSAERPEGSISTLTIQRTEQRDSAMYRCASSSSNEKLFFGSGTQLSVL.

This chain links TRBV18 with TRBJ1-2, with 8 bases matching TRBD1. CDR3 length: 14 residues. CDR1 is KGHSH, CDR2 LQKENI, per germline. Trimming removed 3 bases from V and 2 bases from J; junction bases left unmatched: 2. The CDR3 loop is CASSPRQGNYGYTF. In nucleotides, the CDR3 is TGTGCCAGCTCACCGAGACAGGGGAACTATGGCTACACCTTC. The full variable domain, rest sourced from reference TRBV18 and TRBJ1-2, is NAGVMQNPRHLVRRRGQEARLRCSPMKGHSHVYWYRQLPEEGLKFMVYLQKENIIDESGMPKERFSAEFPKEGPSILRIQQVVRGDSAAYFCASSPRQGNYGYTFGSGTRLTVV.